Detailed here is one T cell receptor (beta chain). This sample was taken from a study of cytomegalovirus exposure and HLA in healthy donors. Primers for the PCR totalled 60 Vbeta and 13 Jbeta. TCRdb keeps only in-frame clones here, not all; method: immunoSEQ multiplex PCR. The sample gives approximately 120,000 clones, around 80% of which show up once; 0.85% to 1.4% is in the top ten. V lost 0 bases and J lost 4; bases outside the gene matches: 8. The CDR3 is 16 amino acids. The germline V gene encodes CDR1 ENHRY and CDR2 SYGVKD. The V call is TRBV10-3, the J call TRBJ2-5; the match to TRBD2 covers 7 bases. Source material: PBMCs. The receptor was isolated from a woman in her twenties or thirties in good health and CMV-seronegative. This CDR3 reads CAISESRGKVGETQYF. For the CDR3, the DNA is TGTGCCATCAGTGAGTCGCGGGGGAAAGTGGGAGAGACCCAGTACTTC.